Each of the 9 T cell receptor beta chains below was sequenced from the same sample in a study of patients and donors after allogeneic stem cell transplantation (dated by TCRdb to about 2020). Library creation used RT-PCR. The run used a NextSeq 550. TCRdb reprocessing: public reads trimmed at Q25 with fastp, clones called with MiXCR, in-frame beta chains kept. Each entry is one CDR3 protein sequence, shown with its most common DNA and genes. A total of 410,000 or so distinct CDR3 sequences appear in this sample, around 16% of them only once. Of the sample, about 7% falls within the top ten clones. The sequenced sample was blood, either unsorted or a sorted T cell fraction (not recorded which). These receptors originate from a human donor who was either an allogeneic HSCT recipient or a stem cell or donor lymphocyte infusion donor (not recorded which). It is not recorded whose cells these are; they may come from a transplant donor.

There are a few counts of this clonotype. The chain carries TRBV9 and TRBJ1-6; D not resolved. The CDR3 runs to 14 residues. V lost 4 bases and J 4 bases, leaving 9 bases between the germline ends. Germline V gene sequence: CDR1 SGDLS, CDR2 YYNGEE. CDR3 bases: TGTGCCAGCAGCCCTGACGGATATAATTCACCCCTCCACTTT. Translated, it gives CASSPDGYNSPLHF.

This clonotype was counted ten times or more. This chain uses TRBV12-3 or TRBV12-4 with TRBJ2-6, with D perhaps matching TRBD1 (6 bases). V was pared by 6 bases and J by 2 bases, with 11 bases between. The CDR3 loop spans 15 amino acids. Here the CDR3 reads CASSSRGAGANVLTF. CDR3 coding DNA: TGTGCCAGCAGCAGCAGGGGTGCTGGGGCCAACGTCCTGACTTTC.

The rearrangement joins TRBV5-1 to TRBJ1-1, with D possibly TRBD1 on 5 matching bases. The V end was cut by 3 bases, the J end by 0 bases, with 15 bases between. Germline V CDR1 and CDR2: SGHRS, YFSETQ. There are 16 residues in the CDR3. The CDR3 region is CASSSRTTLMNTEAFF. In nucleotides, the CDR3 is TGCGCCAGCAGCTCCAGGACAACTCTCATGAACACTGAAGCTTTCTTT.

This chain uses TRBV20-1 with TRBJ1-2; TRBD1 aligns across 7 bases. CDR1 is DFQATT, CDR2 SNEGSKA, per germline (reference sequence). The V and J ends lost 3 bases and 6 bases, in that order; junction bases with no gene match: 13. This CDR3 has 15 amino acids. The CDR3 reads CSARKGTEGADGYTF. The CDR3, as DNA: TGCAGTGCTAGGAAAGGGACAGAGGGGGCTGATGGCTACACCTTC.

This clonotype has a handful of counts. The chain is built from TRBV20-1 and TRBJ2-7; possibly TRBD2 for D (6 bases). The germline V gene has CDR1 DFQATT and CDR2 SNEGSKA (reference sequence). Trimming shortened V by 2 bases and J by 3 bases, and 14 bases separated the two germline ends. This CDR3 has 14 residues. CDR3 in amino acids: CSARFRLVNYEQYF. As DNA, the CDR3 is TGCAGTGCTAGATTCCGACTAGTGAACTACGAGCAGTACTTC.

V usage is TRBV7-9 and J usage is TRBJ2-7; D uncertain. Germline CDR1 reads SEHNR; CDR2 reads FQNEAQ (reference sequence). The V gene lost 0 bases and the J gene lost 7 bases, with 7 bases spanning the gap. This CDR3 has 12 amino acids. The CDR3 DNA is TGTGCCAGCAGCTTAGCGGCCCCGGAGCAGTACTTC. Residues: CASSLAAPEQYF. Filled out from reference TRBV7-9 and TRBJ2-7, the complete variable domain reads DTGVSQNPRHKITKRGQNVTFRCDPISEHNRLYWYRQTLGQGPEFLTYFQNEAQLEKSRLLSDRFSAERPKGSFSTLEIQRTEQGDSAMYLCASSLAAPEQYFGPGTRLTVT.

This clonotype came up a few times. The genes are TRBV5-1 and TRBJ2-7, with TRBD1 matching over 7 bases. This CDR3 spans 14 amino acids. Germline-derived CDR1 and CDR2 are SGHRS and YFSETQ. V was clipped by 4 bases and J by 3 bases; unmatched bases: 7. The CDR3 DNA reads as TGCGCCAGCAGCCTCCGGGACAGACTCTACGAGCAGTACTTC. It is translated as CASSLRDRLYEQYF.

The chain recombines TRBV10-3 with TRBJ2-5; no clear D gene. The V end lost 0 bases, the J end lost 6 bases, and 11 bases lay between the germline ends. The CDR3 is made up of 14 amino acids. CDR1 and CDR2 (germline): ENHRY, SYGVKD. CDR3 amino acids: CAISESLSSQTQYF. The CDR3 bases are TGTGCCATCAGTGAGTCACTGTCCTCGCAGACCCAGTACTTC.

There are a few counts of this clonotype. This chain connects TRBV6-2 or TRBV6-3 to TRBJ2-7; D gene ambiguous. The CDR3 sequence is 14 residues long. The germline V and J ends were trimmed by 4 bases and 6 bases, with 16 bases remaining between them. Germline CDR1 and CDR2: MNHEY and SVGEGT. CDR3 nucleotide sequence: TGTGCCAGCAGTTTCGTGAAGCCCGCGGCCGAGCAGTACTTC. Its translation is CASSFVKPAAEQYF.